A selection of T cell receptor beta chains follows, all from one sample in a study of shared T cell receptors in the human thymus. The data were produced by immunoSEQ multiplex PCR, yet TCRdb's version contains in-frame clones alone and is incomplete. Of 700,000 or so clones in the sample, approximately 85% were seen once. These data were also reused for a study on human thymus T cells.

Sequencing input: thymocytes. Receptor source: a girl under three years old with a congenital heart defect. Both conserved end residues are part of each CDR3. A D gene is named only where the DNA matches it firmly. Clone sizes are given selectively: once, few, many, or a class where the clone is expanded.

cdr3_nt | cdr3_aa | v_call | d_call | clone_size | j_call
TGTGCCAGCAGTCCTCACAGGGATAGGACCTATAATTCACCCCTCCACTTT | CASSPHRDRTYNSPLHF | TRBV28 | - | - | TRBJ1-6
TGTGCCAGCAGCTTCCGGGACAGGGGTAACTATGGCTACACCTTC | CASSFRDRGNYGYTF | TRBV5-6 | TRBD1 | - | TRBJ1-2
TGCGCCAGCAGCGTAACGTGGGGGGAAGCTGGAAACACCATATATTTT | CASSVTWGEAGNTIYF | TRBV5-1 | - | few | TRBJ1-3
TGCAGCGGTGGACCGGGGGGCTACACCTTC | CSGGPGGYTF | TRBV29-1 | - | - | TRBJ1-2
TGTGCCAGCAGTGAAAGGGGTGGCCGGCGGTTCTCCTACGAGCAGTACTTC | CASSERGGRRFSYEQYF | TRBV6-1 | - | - | TRBJ2-7
TGTGCCAGCATCAAGATCCGGGACAGGCTATACTATGGCTACACCTTC | CASIKIRDRLYYGYTF | TRBV5-6 | TRBD1 | - | TRBJ1-2
TGTGCCAGCTCACCTCCCCCTAGCGGGGCCAGGAGAGGTACGCAGTATTTT | CASSPPPSGARRGTQYF | TRBV18 | TRBD2 | - | TRBJ2-3
TGTGCCAGCAGCGGACTAGCGGGGGAGGAGCAGTACTTC | CASSGLAGEEQYF | TRBV2 | TRBD2 | few | TRBJ2-7
TGTGCCAGCAGCTTAGACCCCGAAATCAGGGGAACTGAAGCTTTCTTT | CASSLDPEIRGTEAFF | TRBV7-9 | - | - | TRBJ1-1
TGTGCCAGCAGCCCTAAAAGCGGGGCACACCTTCAAGAGACCCAGTACTTC | CASSPKSGAHLQETQYF | TRBV13 | TRBD2 | - | TRBJ2-5
TGTGCCAGCAGCCCCATCTCGACAGGGGTTTATGGCTACACCTTC | CASSPISTGVYGYTF | TRBV6-5 | TRBD1 | - | TRBJ1-2
TGTGCCAGCAGTCTTGGCCATGGACGACAGGGCTTCTCCTACGAGCAGTACTTC | CASSLGHGRQGFSYEQYF | TRBV28 | TRBD1 | - | TRBJ2-7
TGTGCCAGCAGCTTAGGAAACAACTACGAGCAGTACTTC | CASSLGNNYEQYF | TRBV7-6 | - | - | TRBJ2-7
TGTGCCAGCTCCTGCGGGGAAGGGTGTGACGGGGAGCTGTTTTTT | CASSCGEGCDGELFF | TRBV2 | - | - | TRBJ2-2
TGTGCCAGCAGGAACCTAGCGGCGAGCACAGATACGCAGTATTTT | CASRNLAASTDTQYF | TRBV6-5 | TRBD2 | - | TRBJ2-3
TGTGCCATAGGGGGACAGGTCACTGAAGCTTTCTTT | CAIGGQVTEAFF | TRBV10-3 | TRBD1 | - | TRBJ1-1
TGTGCCAGCAGCTTGAGGACTAGCGGGGGGGGCGTAGGGCAGTTCTTC | CASSLRTSGGGVGQFF | TRBV5-4 | TRBD2 | - | TRBJ2-1
TGTGCCAGTAATAAAAGACAGGGTTCGAACACTGAAGCTTTCTTT | CASNKRQGSNTEAFF | TRBV19 | TRBD1 | - | TRBJ1-1
TGTGCCAGCAGACCGACAGGTGTTCATGGCTACACCTTC | CASRPTGVHGYTF | TRBV7-2 | - | - | TRBJ1-2
TGTGCCAGCAGCGCCGGGGTAGGGAGCTCCTATAATTCACCCCTCCACTTT | CASSAGVGSSYNSPLHF | TRBV5-6 | - | - | TRBJ1-6
TGTGCCAGCAGCCGTCGACAGGCTGAAGCTTTCTTT | CASSRRQAEAFF | TRBV5-6 | - | - | TRBJ1-1
TGTGCCAGCAGCCAGACGTCCAAGAGACAGGGGGCTGGCTACACCTTC | CASSQTSKRQGAGYTF | TRBV25-1 | TRBD1 | - | TRBJ1-2
TGTGCCAGCAGTTACGGGCAGGGGTATCCCTATGGCTACACCTTC | CASSYGQGYPYGYTF | TRBV6-5 | - | - | TRBJ1-2
TGCGCCAGCAGCCAAGGTTGCGAATCCCAAGGAAACACCATATATTTT | CASSQGCESQGNTIYF | TRBV4-1 | - | - | TRBJ1-3
TGTGCCAGCAGCTTTATTTTTGACAGGGGACAATCACCCCTCCACTTT | CASSFIFDRGQSPLHF | TRBV7-2 | TRBD1 | - | TRBJ1-6
TGTGTTATAACAGGAGGGGTTTCCTACGAGCAGTACTTC | CVITGGVSYEQYF | TRBV28 | - | once | TRBJ2-7
TGTGCCAGCAGCTTACTGACAGATGGGGCAGATACGCAGTATTTT | CASSLLTDGADTQYF | TRBV7-9 | - | - | TRBJ2-3
TGTGCCAGCAGTCCGAAGACAGGGGGAGAAGGAATGAACACTGAAGCTTTCTTT | CASSPKTGGEGMNTEAFF | TRBV27 | TRBD1 | - | TRBJ1-1
TGCGCCAGCTCAGACAATAATTCACCCCTCCACTTT | CASSDNNSPLHF | TRBV5-1 | - | - | TRBJ1-6
TGCGCCAGCAGCTTGGCCTCCGGAGTTCTGGCCACTGAAGCTTTCTTT | CASSLASGVLATEAFF | TRBV5-1 | - | - | TRBJ1-1
TGTGCCAGCAGTCCGGGACACGCGATCTTCCACTATGGCTACACCTTC | CASSPGHAIFHYGYTF | TRBV28 | - | - | TRBJ1-2
TGTGCCAGCAGTCTAGCCAAGGGGGCCTGGAACACCGGGGAGCTGTTTTTT | CASSLAKGAWNTGELFF | TRBV5-6 | TRBD1 | - | TRBJ2-2
TGTGCCAGCAGTGAAAAGGGCAGGGATGGTTATAATTCCCCCCTCCACTTT | CASSEKGRDGYNSPLHF | TRBV6-1 | - | - | TRBJ1-6
TGCAGCGTCCTGGACAGGGGATTGTACACTGAAGCTTTCTTT | CSVLDRGLYTEAFF | TRBV29-1 | TRBD1 | - | TRBJ1-1
TGCGCCAGCAGCCCTGGGGCCCCCCCATCCTACGAGCAGTACTTC | CASSPGAPPSYEQYF | TRBV4-3 | - | - | TRBJ2-7
TGCGCCAGCAGCTTGGCTAATTCGCGGGGGCGGGAGACCCAGTACTTC | CASSLANSRGRETQYF | TRBV5-1 | - | - | TRBJ2-5
TGTGCCAGCAGTGGGGACAGGGGATACGAGCAGTACTTC | CASSGDRGYEQYF | TRBV2 | TRBD1 | - | TRBJ2-7
TGTGCCAGCAGTTGGAGGGGCACCGGGGAGCTGTTTTTT | CASSWRGTGELFF | TRBV28 | - | - | TRBJ2-2
TGTGCCAGCTCACCAGCTAGGATAGGCAGTATGGAGACCCAGTACTTC | CASSPARIGSMETQYF | TRBV18 | - | - | TRBJ2-5
TGTGCCAGCAGCTTGACTCCTACCGGGGAGCTGTTTTTT | CASSLTPTGELFF | TRBV5-8 | - | once | TRBJ2-2
TGTGCCAGCAGCTTTGTCCGGGACACCTACGAGCAGTACTTC | CASSFVRDTYEQYF | TRBV12-1 | - | - | TRBJ2-7
TGTGCCAGCAGCTTGACCTCGGGTCCTTCCGAGCAGTACTTC | CASSLTSGPSEQYF | TRBV11-3 | - | - | TRBJ2-7
TGTGCCTGGGGCAGGGTAGGCACTGAAGCTTTCTTT | CAWGRVGTEAFF | TRBV30 | - | - | TRBJ1-1
TGTGCCAGCAGCTTAGTATTGGCTAGCGGGGCCCAAGAGACCCAGTACTTC | CASSLVLASGAQETQYF | TRBV7-2 | TRBD2 | - | TRBJ2-5
TGTGCCAGCAGTTTGCGGGGGGTGGAGGGCTACGAGCAGTACTTC | CASSLRGVEGYEQYF | TRBV5-6 | TRBD2 | - | TRBJ2-7
TGCGCCAGCAGAACCCTTCCGGGACAGGGGGACTATGGCTACACCTTC | CASRTLPGQGDYGYTF | TRBV4-1 | TRBD1 | - | TRBJ1-2